This T cell receptor beta chain was sequenced during a study of T cells expressing NK-cell markers. Scientists made TCR beta cDNA using 5'RACE template switching with UMIs. TCRdb re-called the 5' RACE reads; every CDR3 protein appears as one record, without DNA. Here the sample table reports 550,000 to 600,000 distinct CDR3 sequences. In regard to this clonotype: Its antigen is unknown.

Germline loops: CDR1 KGHSH, CDR2 LQKENI. CDR3 length: 15 residues. Findings and caveats of the study: Of the CD8+ T cell pool in 6 or 7 donors, roughly 1.0-8% was accounted for by dominant NKG2C+ clonotypes. In a few donors, these clonotypes also led the CD3+CD56-NKG2C+ fraction.

Sequencing was done on a sample of blood T cells: a sorted CD56 or NKG2C T cell subset, CD4+ or CD8+ T cells, or bulk PBMC T cells (not recorded which). This TCR was recovered from a man aged 18 to 29 in good health. The J gene is TRBJ1-5, the V gene TRBV18; the D call of TRBD1 rests on TCRdb alone, since no DNA is present to check it. CDR3: CASSPPHRVGQPQHF. Complete variable domain (other parts from reference TRBV18 and TRBJ1-5): NAGVMQNPRHLVRRRGQEARLRCSPMKGHSHVYWYRQLPEEGLKFMVYLQKENIIDESGMPKERFSAEFPKEGPSILRIQQVVRGDSAAYFCASSPPHRVGQPQHFGDGTRLSIL.